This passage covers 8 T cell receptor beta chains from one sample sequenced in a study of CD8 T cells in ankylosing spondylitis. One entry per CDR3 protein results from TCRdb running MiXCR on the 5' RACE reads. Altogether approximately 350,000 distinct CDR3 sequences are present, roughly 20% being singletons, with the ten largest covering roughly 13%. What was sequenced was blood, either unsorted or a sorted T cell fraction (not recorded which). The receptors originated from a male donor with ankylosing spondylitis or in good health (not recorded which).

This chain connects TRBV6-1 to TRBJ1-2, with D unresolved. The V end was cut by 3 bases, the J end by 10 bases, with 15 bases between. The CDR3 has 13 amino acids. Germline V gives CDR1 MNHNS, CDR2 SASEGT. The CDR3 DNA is TGTGCCAGCAGTGAGGCCCCTCGGGGTTACTACACCTTC. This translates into CASSEAPRGYYTF.

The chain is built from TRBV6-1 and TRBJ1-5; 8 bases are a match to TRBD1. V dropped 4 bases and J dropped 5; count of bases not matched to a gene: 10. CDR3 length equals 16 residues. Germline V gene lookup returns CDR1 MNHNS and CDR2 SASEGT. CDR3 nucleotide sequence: TGTGCCAGCAGTGTCCCACCGGGACAGGCTTATCAGCCCCAGCATTTT. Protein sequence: CASSVPPGQAYQPQHF.

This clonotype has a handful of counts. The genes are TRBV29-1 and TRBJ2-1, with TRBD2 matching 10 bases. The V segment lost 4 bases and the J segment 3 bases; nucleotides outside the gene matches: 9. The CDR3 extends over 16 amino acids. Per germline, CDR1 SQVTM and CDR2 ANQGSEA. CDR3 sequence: CSVGGLAGALYNEQFF. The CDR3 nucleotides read TGCAGCGTTGGGGGGCTAGCGGGGGCCCTCTACAATGAGCAGTTCTTC.

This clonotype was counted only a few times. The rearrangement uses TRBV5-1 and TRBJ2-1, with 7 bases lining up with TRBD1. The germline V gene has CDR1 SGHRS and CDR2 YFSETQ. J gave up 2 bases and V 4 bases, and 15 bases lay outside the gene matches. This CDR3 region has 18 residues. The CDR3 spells CASSQTGSLKRPYNEQFF. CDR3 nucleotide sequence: TGCGCCAGCAGCCAGACAGGGTCCTTAAAACGACCCTACAATGAGCAGTTCTTC. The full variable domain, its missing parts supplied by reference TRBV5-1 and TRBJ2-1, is KAGVTQTPRYLIKTRGQQVTLSCSPISGHRSVSWYQQTPGQGLQFLFEYFSETQRNKGNFPGRFSGRQFSNSRSEMNVSTLELGDSALYLCASSQTGSLKRPYNEQFFGPGTRLTVL.

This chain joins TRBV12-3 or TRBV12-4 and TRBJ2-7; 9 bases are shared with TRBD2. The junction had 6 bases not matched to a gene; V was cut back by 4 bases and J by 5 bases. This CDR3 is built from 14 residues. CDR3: CASSYSGGIDEQYF. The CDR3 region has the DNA TGTGCCAGCAGTTATAGCGGGGGTATCGACGAGCAGTACTTC.

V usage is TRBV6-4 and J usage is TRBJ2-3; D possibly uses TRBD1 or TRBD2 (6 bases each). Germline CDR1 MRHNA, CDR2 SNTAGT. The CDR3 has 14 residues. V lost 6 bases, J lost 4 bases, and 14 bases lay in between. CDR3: CASSRAGGPDTQYF. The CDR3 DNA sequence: TGTGCCAGCAGCCGAGCCGGGGGCCCAGATACGCAGTATTTT.

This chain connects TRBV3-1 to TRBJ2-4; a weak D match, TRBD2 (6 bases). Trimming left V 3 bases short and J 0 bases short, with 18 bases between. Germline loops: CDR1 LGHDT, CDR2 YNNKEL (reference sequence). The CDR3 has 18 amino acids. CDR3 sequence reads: CASSQQRVTDRAKNIQYF. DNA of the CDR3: TGTGCCAGCAGCCAGCAGCGGGTAACCGACCGAGCCAAAAACATTCAGTACTTC.

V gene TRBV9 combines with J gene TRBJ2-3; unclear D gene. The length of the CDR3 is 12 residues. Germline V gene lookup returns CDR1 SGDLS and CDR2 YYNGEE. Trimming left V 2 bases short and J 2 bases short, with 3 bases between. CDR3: CASSVNTDTQYF. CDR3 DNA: TGTGCCAGCAGCGTTAACACAGATACGCAGTATTTT.